The 20 T cell receptor beta chains listed next were all sequenced from one sample in a study of CD8 T cells in ankylosing spondylitis. Their recognized antigens are unknown. TCRdb re-called the 5' RACE reads through MiXCR, storing one row per CDR3 protein. The sample holds approximately 220,000 distinct CDR3 sequences; 15% to 20% are singletons and the top ten take 42%. Study-level findings and limits: Ankylosing spondylitis blood seemed to carry a telltale TCR beta motif made of under 10 highly homologous variants.

Sequencing used blood, either unsorted or a sorted T cell fraction (not recorded which). These receptors all stem from a male donor with ankylosing spondylitis.

The table lists this clonotype with a few counts. V usage is TRBV14 and J usage is TRBJ2-3; TRBD2 agrees at 7 bases. In germline, CDR1 is SGHDN, CDR2 FVKESK. The V and J ends lost 3 bases and 6 bases, in that order; junction bases with no gene match: 12. The CDR3 loop spans 16 amino acids. CDR3 sequence (DNA): TGTGCCAGCAGCCAGTATCTAGCGGACCACGTGGATACGCAGTATTTT. It is translated as CASSQYLADHVDTQYF.

This clonotype was observed a few times. The chain links TRBV28 to TRBJ1-1, with D perhaps matching TRBD1 (5 bases). The V and J ends lost 4 bases and 3 bases respectively, with 24 bases between them. This CDR3 is 18 amino acids long. Germline V gene data show CDR1 as MDHEN and CDR2 as SYDVKM. CDR3 in amino acids: CASSSPFFRALADTEAFF. Here the CDR3 DNA reads TGTGCCAGCAGTTCCCCCTTCTTCAGGGCCTTAGCTGACACTGAAGCTTTCTTT.

A few counts support this clonotype. V gene TRBV11-1 combines with J gene TRBJ2-3, with D perhaps matching TRBD1 (5 bases). Germline CDR1 SGHAT, CDR2 FQDESV (reference sequence). This CDR3 is 17 amino acids long. The V end lost 4 bases, the J end lost 2 bases, and 19 bases lay between the germline ends. The CDR3 coding sequence is TGTGCCAGCAGCTCAGGGCTGGGGTACCGATCCACAGATACGCAGTATTTT. This codes for CASSSGLGYRSTDTQYF.

This clonotype was counted only a few times. The chain is built from TRBV12-3 or TRBV12-4 and TRBJ2-1, with D possibly matching TRBD2 (6 bases). The V end lost 8 bases, the J end lost 0 bases, and 20 bases lay between the germline ends. The CDR3 contains 17 residues. As DNA, the CDR3 is TGTGCCAGCGTGGCTGCCATAGCGGAGGGCTCCTACAATGAGCAGTTCTTC. Its protein product is CASVAAIAEGSYNEQFF.

The chain employs TRBV7-9 and TRBJ1-2; D call uncertain. The V end was cut by 3 bases, the J end by 1 base, with 6 bases between. Per germline, CDR1 SEHNR and CDR2 FQNEAQ (reference sequence). CDR3 size: 13 residues. CDR3 amino acids: CASSLSINYGYTF. DNA of the CDR3: TGTGCCAGCAGCTTGAGTATTAACTATGGCTACACCTTC.

The CDR3 sequence: CASSLSYAQPQHF. The CDR3 DNA sequence: TGTGCCAGCAGTTTATCGTACGCTCAGCCCCAGCATTTT. The chain links TRBV27 to TRBJ1-5, with D unresolved. Germline lookup yields CDR1 MNHEY and CDR2 SMNVEV (reference sequence). The CDR3 has 13 residues. V lost 0 bases and J lost 6, with 6 bases in between.

This clonotype was observed many times. The genes are TRBV6-2 or TRBV6-3 and TRBJ2-1; a weak D match, TRBD2 (7 bases). V was shortened by 7 bases and J by 8 bases, with 24 bases between the two germline ends. The CDR3 is made up of 16 amino acids. CDR1 MNHEY and CDR2 SVGEGT come from the germline V gene. CDR3 DNA sequence: TGTGCCAGCACCCACCCTGTGGGGGGGGGCCTTCATGAGCAGTTCTTC. Translating gives CASTHPVGGGLHEQFF.

This clonotype was found a few times. The chain uses TRBV9 and TRBJ2-7; 8 bases match TRBD1. V shed 4 bases, J shed 5 bases, and the junction held 8 bases outside the gene matches. Germline V gene lookup returns CDR1 SGDLS and CDR2 YYNGEE. There are 14 residues in the CDR3. The CDR3 region has the DNA TGTGCCAGCAGCCCCCGGACAGGGTGGCACGAGCAGTACTTC. Translation gives CASSPRTGWHEQYF.

This clonotype was recorded a few times. The chain's CDR3 is CASSLGGGGTGELFF. The CDR3 DNA follows: TGTGCCAGCAGTTTGGGGGGAGGAGGCACCGGGGAGCTGTTTTTT. The rearrangement joins TRBV27 to TRBJ2-2, with D possibly matching TRBD2 (6 bases). The CDR3 runs to 15 residues. Trimming removed 3 bases at V and 4 bases at J, with 12 bases between. Germline loops: CDR1 MNHEY, CDR2 SMNVEV (reference sequence).

This clonotype was found many times. The rearrangement uses TRBV4-3 and TRBJ2-7; 8 nucleotides align to TRBD1. V dropped 4 bases and J dropped 3; count of bases not matched to a gene: 5. There are 14 residues in the CDR3. Germline loops: CDR1 LGHNA, CDR2 YSLEER. The CDR3 sequence is CASSPGQGRYEQYF. The CDR3 coding sequence is TGCGCCAGCAGCCCCGGACAGGGACGCTACGAGCAGTACTTC.

The chain has TRBV29-1 and TRBJ1-2; D remains ambiguous. This CDR3 has 13 amino acids. Deletions cut 4 bases from V and 4 bases from J, with 13 bases between. Germline assignment: CDR1 SQVTM and CDR2 ANQGSEA. CDR3 bases: TGCAGCGTTGCTGGTCTAATGGGCTATGGCTACACCTTC. This encodes CSVAGLMGYGYTF. The complete variable domain, with remaining parts taken from reference TRBV29-1 and TRBJ1-2, reads SAVISQKPSRDICQRGTSLTIQCQVDSQVTMMFWYRQQPGQSLTLIATANQGSEATYESGFVIDKFPISRPNLTFSTLTVSNMSPEDSSIYLCSVAGLMGYGYTFGSGTRLTVV.

At least ten counts were recorded for this clonotype. The chain carries TRBV29-1 and TRBJ2-3; no definite D call. V dropped 5 bases and J dropped 2 bases, with 17 bases sitting between them. CDR1 SQVTM and CDR2 ANQGSEA come from the germline V gene. There are 15 residues in the CDR3. CDR3 protein: CSVFGSEMFTDTQYF. The CDR3 DNA follows: TGCAGCGTTTTTGGCTCCGAGATGTTCACAGATACGCAGTATTTT.

This clonotype was detected many times. V and J are TRBV6-5 and TRBJ2-2; D is uncertain. Germline CDR1 is MNHEY and CDR2 is SVGAGI. V lost 1 base and J 7 bases, leaving 1 base between the germline ends. The CDR3 length is 11 residues. The CDR3, as DNA: TGTGCCAGCAGTTACTTCGGGGAGCTGTTTTTT. Translated, it gives CASSYFGELFF.

V and J are TRBV11-3 and TRBJ2-7; no firm D call. CDR1 and CDR2 (germline): SGHNT, YENEEA. The CDR3 totals 12 residues. Deletions cut 5 bases from V and 5 bases from J, with 10 bases between. The CDR3 DNA follows: TGTGCCAGCAGCCTGATGTCACACGAGCAGTACTTC. Its protein is CASSLMSHEQYF.

The rearrangement links TRBV3-1 to TRBJ2-5, with D tentatively TRBD2 (7 bases). This CDR3 spans 16 amino acids. The V end was cut by 0 bases, the J end by 1 base, with 12 bases between. Germline-derived CDR1 and CDR2 are LGHDT and YNNKEL (reference sequence). DNA for the CDR3: TGTGCCAGCAGCCAAGATCCGGGGGGCCTCCAAGAGACCCAGTACTTC. Protein sequence: CASSQDPGGLQETQYF.

This sequence joins TRBV7-8 and TRBJ2-2, with D possibly matching TRBD1 (5 bases). There are 16 residues in the CDR3. Per germline, CDR1 SGHVS and CDR2 FQNEAQ. V was pared by 5 bases and J by 0 bases, with 13 bases between. The CDR3 nucleotides are TGTGCCAGCAGCCCCCGACAGATCGCGAACACCGGGGAGCTGTTTTTT. Its translation: CASSPRQIANTGELFF.

This clonotype was detected only a few times. This chain connects TRBV12-3 or TRBV12-4 to TRBJ2-1, with TRBD2 matching 8 bases. The CDR3 extends over 15 amino acids. J lost 1 base, V lost 6 bases, and 5 bases had no gene match. CDR3 sequence reads: CASRSLADSYNEQFF. In DNA form, the CDR3 reads TGTGCCAGCAGGTCACTAGCGGATTCCTACAATGAGCAGTTCTTC.

V usage is TRBV28 and J usage is TRBJ2-7; TRBD1 matches at 9 bases. CDR3 size: 14 residues. V was pared by 4 bases and J by 6 bases, with 7 bases of the junction left unmatched. In germline, CDR1 is MDHEN, CDR2 SYDVKM. The CDR3 region has the DNA TGTGCCAGCAGTTCACAGGGGGCGGGGCGCGAGCAGTACTTC. This translates into CASSSQGAGREQYF.

The V call is TRBV7-9, the J call TRBJ2-3; no reliable D call. The V gene lost 1 base and the J gene lost 6 bases, with 8 bases spanning the gap. This CDR3 has 13 amino acids. Germline-derived CDR1 and CDR2 are SEHNR and FQNEAQ (reference sequence). The CDR3: CASSLVYSDTQYF. For the CDR3, the DNA is TGTGCCAGCAGCTTAGTTTATTCGGATACGCAGTATTTT.

The V gene is TRBV7-9, the J gene TRBJ2-7, with 10 positions matching TRBD2. With 5 bases clipped from V and 6 bases from J, the junction kept 10 bases outside the gene matches. Germline V lookup: CDR1 SEHNR, CDR2 FQNEAQ (reference sequence). The CDR3 is 15 amino acids. CDR3 residues: CASSPRSAGGGEQYF. The CDR3 region has the DNA TGTGCCAGCAGCCCCCGTTCAGCGGGAGGGGGCGAGCAGTACTTC.